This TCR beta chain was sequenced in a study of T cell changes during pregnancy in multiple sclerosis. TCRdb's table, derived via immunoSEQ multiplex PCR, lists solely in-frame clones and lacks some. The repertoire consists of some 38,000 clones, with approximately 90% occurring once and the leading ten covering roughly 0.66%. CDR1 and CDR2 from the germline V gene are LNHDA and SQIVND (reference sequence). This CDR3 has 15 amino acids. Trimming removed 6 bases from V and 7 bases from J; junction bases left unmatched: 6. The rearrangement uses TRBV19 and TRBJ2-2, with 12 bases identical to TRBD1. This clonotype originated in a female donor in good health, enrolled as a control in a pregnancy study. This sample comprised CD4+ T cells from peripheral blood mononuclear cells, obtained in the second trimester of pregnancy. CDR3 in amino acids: CASRTGTGGLGELFF. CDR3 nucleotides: TGTGCCAGTAGGACCGGGACAGGGGGCCTCGGGGAGCTGTTTTTT.